These 7 T cell receptor beta chains were sequenced from one sample in a study of blood T cell repertoires in COVID-19. Here immunoSEQ multiplex PCR was the method, and the copy in TCRdb shows in-frame clones only, minus some. In the table there are fewer than 250,000 clones, roughly nine tenths of which are singletons. The sequenced sample was PBMCs or T cells enriched from blood (not recorded which). Source of these receptors: a woman aged 40 to 50 in a cohort exposed to, infected with or recovered from COVID-19 (not recorded which).

This sequence joins TRBV4-2 and TRBJ2-7, with 7 bases fitting TRBD2. The CDR3 sequence is 16 residues long. Germline lookup yields CDR1 LGHNA and CDR2 YNFKEQ. J gave up 6 bases and V 3 bases, and 14 bases lay outside the gene matches. The DNA for the CDR3 is TGTGCCAGCAGCCAGGGGGGTCGGGCGGGAGATTTCGAGCAGTACTTC. The encoded protein is CASSQGGRAGDFEQYF.

This sequence joins TRBV5-4 and TRBJ1-3, with a possible D match to TRBD1 (6 bases). Trimming removed 1 base at V and 0 bases at J, with 17 bases between. The CDR3 covers 18 residues. Germline V gene sequence: CDR1 SGHNT, CDR2 YYREEE (reference sequence). Written as DNA, the CDR3 is TGTGCCAGCAGCTTGCGTGAGGGGGACCTAAGCTCTGGAAACACCATATATTTT. Its protein product is CASSLREGDLSSGNTIYF.

The chain carries TRBV7-9 and TRBJ1-6; maybe TRBD1 (5 bases). This CDR3 region has 13 residues. Trimming shortened V by 2 bases and J by 10 bases, and 9 bases separated the two germline ends. CDR1 and CDR2 (germline): SEHNR, FQNEAQ (reference sequence). CDR3 region: CASSLSRGSPLHF. CDR3 DNA sequence: TGTGCCAGCAGCTTATCTAGGGGATCACCCCTCCACTTT.

The CDR3 bases are TGTGCCATCAGTGGGGGGGACAGCCAAAGATCTTCACCCCTCCACTTT. Encoded protein: CAISGGDSQRSSPLHF. The gene calls are TRBV10-3 and TRBJ1-6, with 7 positions matching TRBD1. Germline trimming cut 4 bases from V and 9 bases from J; bases unmatched to any gene: 12. The CDR3 has 16 amino acids. The germline V gene has CDR1 ENHRY and CDR2 SYGVKD.

The chain recombines TRBV28 with TRBJ1-3; D ambiguous. The germline gives CDR1 MDHEN, CDR2 SYDVKM. The CDR3 totals 11 residues. The V gene lost 0 bases and the J gene lost 11 bases, with 5 bases spanning the gap. The CDR3 reads CASSLWDSIYF. The CDR3 DNA reads as TGTGCCAGCAGTTTATGGGACTCCATATATTTT.

This clone turned up a few times. The chain recombines TRBV27 with TRBJ2-2; D is ambiguous. Trimming removed 10 bases at V and 6 bases at J, with 15 bases between. The CDR3 runs 13 residues. Per the germline V gene, CDR1 is MNHEY and CDR2 is SMNVEV (reference sequence). The CDR3 sequence: CATGLKRSGELFF. The CDR3 DNA follows: TGTGCCACCGGCTTAAAGAGGTCCGGGGAGCTGTTTTTT.

This chain joins TRBV5-1 and TRBJ2-7, with D tentatively TRBD2 (6 bases). There are 14 residues in the CDR3. The germline CDR1 and CDR2 sequences are SGHRS and YFSETQ. The V end was cut by 7 bases, the J end by 0 bases, with 14 bases between. The CDR3 loop reads CASGEARSSYEQYF. In DNA, the CDR3 is TGCGCCAGCGGGGAGGCCCGAAGCTCCTACGAGCAGTACTTC.